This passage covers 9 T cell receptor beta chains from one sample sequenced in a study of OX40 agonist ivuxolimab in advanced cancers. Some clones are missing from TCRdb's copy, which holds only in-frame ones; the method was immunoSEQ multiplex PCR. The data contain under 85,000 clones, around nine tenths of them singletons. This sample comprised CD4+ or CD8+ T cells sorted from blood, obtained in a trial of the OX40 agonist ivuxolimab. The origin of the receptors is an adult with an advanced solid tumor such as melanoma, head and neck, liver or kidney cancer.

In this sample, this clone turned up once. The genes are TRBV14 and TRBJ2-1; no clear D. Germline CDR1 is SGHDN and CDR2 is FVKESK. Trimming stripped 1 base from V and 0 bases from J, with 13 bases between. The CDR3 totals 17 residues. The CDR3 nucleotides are TGTGCCAGCAGCCAAGGACACGGTAAGAGCTCCTACAATGAGCAGTTCTTC. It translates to CASSQGHGKSSYNEQFF.

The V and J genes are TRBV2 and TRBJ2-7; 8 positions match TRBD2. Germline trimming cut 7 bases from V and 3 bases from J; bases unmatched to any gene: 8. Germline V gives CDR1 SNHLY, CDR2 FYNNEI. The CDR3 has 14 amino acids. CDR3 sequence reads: CASNQGLAGYEQYF. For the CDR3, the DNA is TGTGCCAGCAATCAAGGGCTAGCGGGCTACGAGCAGTACTTC. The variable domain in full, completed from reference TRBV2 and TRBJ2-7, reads EPEVTQTPSHQVTQMGQEVILRCVPISNHLYFYWYRQILGQKVEFLVSFYNNEISEKSEIFDDQFSVERPDGSNFTLKIRSTKLEDSAMYFCASNQGLAGYEQYFGPGTRLTVT.

The chain's CDR3 is CASSVFQGYGYTF. The CDR3 DNA sequence: TGTGCCAGCAGTGTCTTTCAAGGGTATGGCTACACCTTC. The V and J genes are TRBV2 and TRBJ1-2; D remains ambiguous. The CDR3 runs 13 residues. V dropped 4 bases and J dropped 5 bases, with 11 bases sitting between them. Germline V lookup: CDR1 SNHLY, CDR2 FYNNEI.

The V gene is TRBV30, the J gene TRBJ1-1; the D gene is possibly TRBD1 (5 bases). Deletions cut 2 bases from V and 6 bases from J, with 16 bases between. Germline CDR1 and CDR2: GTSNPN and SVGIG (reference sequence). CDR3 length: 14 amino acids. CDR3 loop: CAWSSAPGLSEAFF. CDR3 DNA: TGTGCCTGGAGTTCCGCGCCAGGGTTATCTGAAGCTTTCTTT.

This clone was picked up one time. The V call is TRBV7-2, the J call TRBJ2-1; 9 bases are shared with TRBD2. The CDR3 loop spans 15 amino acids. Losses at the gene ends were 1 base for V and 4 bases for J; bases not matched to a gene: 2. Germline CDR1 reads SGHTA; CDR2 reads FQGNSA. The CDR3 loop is CASSLGSGGYNEQFF. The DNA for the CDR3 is TGTGCCAGCAGCTTAGGGAGCGGGGGGTACAATGAGCAGTTCTTC. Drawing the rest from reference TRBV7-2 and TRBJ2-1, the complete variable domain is GAGVSQSPSNKVTEKGKDVELRCDPISGHTALYWYRQSLGQGLEFLIYFQGNSAPDKSGLPSDRFSAERTGGSVSTLTIQRTQQEDSAVYLCASSLGSGGYNEQFFGPGTRLTVL.

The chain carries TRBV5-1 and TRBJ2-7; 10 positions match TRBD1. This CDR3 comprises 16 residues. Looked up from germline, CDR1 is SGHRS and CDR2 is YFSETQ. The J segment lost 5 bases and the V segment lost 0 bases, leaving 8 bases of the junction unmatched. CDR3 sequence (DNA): TGCGCCAGCAGCTTGGGGGCAAGACAGGGGGCCCACGAGCAGTACTTC. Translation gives CASSLGARQGAHEQYF.

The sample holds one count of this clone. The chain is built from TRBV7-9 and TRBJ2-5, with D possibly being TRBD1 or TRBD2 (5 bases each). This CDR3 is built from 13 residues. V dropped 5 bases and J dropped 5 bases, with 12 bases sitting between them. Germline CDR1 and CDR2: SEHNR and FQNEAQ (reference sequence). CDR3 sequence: CASSLGRGETQYF. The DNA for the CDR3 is TGTGCCAGCAGCCTAGGCCGGGGCGAGACCCAGTACTTC.

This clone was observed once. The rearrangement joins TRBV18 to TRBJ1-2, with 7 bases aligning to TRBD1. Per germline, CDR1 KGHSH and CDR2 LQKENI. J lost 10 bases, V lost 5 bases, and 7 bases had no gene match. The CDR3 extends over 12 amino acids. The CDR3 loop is CASSSDRVDYTF. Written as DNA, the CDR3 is TGTGCCAGCTCATCCGACAGGGTGGACTACACCTTC.

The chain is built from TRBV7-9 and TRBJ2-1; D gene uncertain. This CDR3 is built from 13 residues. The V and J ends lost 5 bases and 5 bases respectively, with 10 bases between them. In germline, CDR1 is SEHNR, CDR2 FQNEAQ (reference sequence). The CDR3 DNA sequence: TGTGCCAGCAGCCCCGGAAATAACAATGAGCAGTTCTTC. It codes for CASSPGNNNEQFF.